This is a list of T cell receptor beta chains from one sample in a study of regulatory T cells in long-lasting Graves disease. TCRdb called the multiplex PCR reads again in MiXCR, with one record for every CDR3 protein. The profile covers 400,000 to 500,000 distinct CDR3 sequences, with over 15% appearing a single time and around 10% taken by the ten largest. In addition, the sample was reused for a study of T cells in Graves' hyperthyroidism and ophthalmopathy.

The sample was peripheral blood mononuclear cells (PBMCs), taken at new diagnosis, from a patient treated with antithyroid drugs. Receptors originate from a woman aged 25 to 45 with Graves disease. Both conserved end residues are part of each CDR3. Each record gives: J gene, V gene, D gene, CDR3 protein. The D gene is left open where the match is weak.

J: TRBJ2-2; V: TRBV24-1; D: NA; CDR3: CPSFDGPGELFF
J: TRBJ2-2; V: TRBV3-1; D: TRBD2; CDR3: CASSQDRGGRGTGELFF
J: TRBJ1-1; V: TRBV12-3/TRBV12-4; D: NA; CDR3: CASSWGRLNTEAFF
J: TRBJ1-2; V: TRBV30; D: TRBD1; CDR3: CAWSAGGYGYTF
J: TRBJ2-3; V: TRBV11-2; D: TRBD2; CDR3: CASSPRTSGYTDTQYF
J: TRBJ2-3; V: TRBV6-5; D: TRBD2; CDR3: CASSSWTSGSPDTQYF
J: TRBJ2-1; V: TRBV24-1; D: NA; CDR3: CATSDVKLHNEQFF
J: TRBJ2-7; V: TRBV12-3/TRBV12-4; D: NA; CDR3: CASSFVYSTYEQYF
J: TRBJ1-2; V: TRBV28; D: NA; CDR3: CASSAPRATGNGYTF
J: TRBJ2-3; V: TRBV6-4; D: NA; CDR3: CASSASGTDTQYF
J: TRBJ1-2; V: TRBV7-6; D: NA; CDR3: CASSLEPGLNYGYTF
J: TRBJ2-7; V: TRBV12-3/TRBV12-4; D: TRBD1; CDR3: CASSLAGTGGLEQYF
J: TRBJ2-7; V: TRBV12-3/TRBV12-4; D: NA; CDR3: CASRTRGLDEQYF
J: TRBJ2-7; V: TRBV9; D: NA; CDR3: CASSVNMLSYEQYF
J: TRBJ1-1; V: TRBV12-3/TRBV12-4; D: NA; CDR3: CASSLAQGTEAFF
J: TRBJ2-1; V: TRBV20-1; D: TRBD2; CDR3: CSASGRGLAGGNEQFF
J: TRBJ2-7; V: TRBV20-1; D: TRBD2; CDR3: CSARLREGLAEQYF
J: TRBJ1-1; V: TRBV7-9; D: TRBD1; CDR3: CASSLSGRGPTEAFF
J: TRBJ2-7; V: TRBV5-1; D: NA; CDR3: CASSLGRGLTYEQYF
J: TRBJ2-2; V: TRBV5-6; D: NA; CDR3: CASSLGLGTGELFF
J: TRBJ2-7; V: TRBV20-1; D: TRBD2; CDR3: CSARPPASGITYEQYF
J: TRBJ2-1; V: TRBV7-9; D: NA; CDR3: CASSLFLSEQFF
J: TRBJ2-2; V: TRBV7-2; D: NA; CDR3: CASSALGSNTGELFF
J: TRBJ2-1; V: TRBV7-2; D: NA; CDR3: CASSLRRLQGNPYNEQFF
J: TRBJ2-2; V: TRBV12-3/TRBV12-4; D: NA; CDR3: CASRTDYTGELFF
J: TRBJ1-1; V: TRBV27; D: NA; CDR3: CASSKGALNTEAFF
J: TRBJ1-2; V: TRBV12-3/TRBV12-4; D: NA; CDR3: CASSLGQVYGYTF